The rows below give T cell receptor beta chains drawn from one sample of a study of cytomegalovirus exposure and HLA in healthy donors. Generated by immunoSEQ multiplex PCR, the TCRdb table keeps only in-frame clones and is missing some. The sample consists of 95,000 to 150,000 clones, more than 75% of them appearing once. Sequencing input: PBMCs. The receptor source for this set is a man aged 18 to 29 in good health and CMV-seronegative. Each CDR3 is given without its conserved first and last residue. A D gene is named only where the DNA matches it firmly.

j_gene | d_gene | v_gene | CDR3aa
TRBJ2-5 | . | TRBV6-5 | ASSYSGLETQY
TRBJ1-1 | TRBD1 | TRBV29-1 | SVEDRRGRTEAF
TRBJ1-1 | . | TRBV10-3 | AISSGEGWLTNTEAF
TRBJ1-5 | . | TRBV19 | ASSIQDNQPQH
TRBJ2-7 | . | TRBV6-5 | ASSRPGGVREQY
TRBJ2-5 | TRBD1 | TRBV2 | ASRRTGQETQY
TRBJ1-4 | . | TRBV27 | ASSLGQGQGEKLF
TRBJ1-2 | TRBD1 | TRBV6-5 | ASRNDRDRVSGYT
TRBJ1-2 | . | TRBV6-5 | ASSYSIMGGYGYT
TRBJ1-5 | . | TRBV18 | ASSPPSGQPQH
TRBJ2-2 | . | TRBV9 | ASSVAVSEGYTGELF
TRBJ2-7 | TRBD1 | TRBV7-9 | ASSLAGDRGGYEQY
TRBJ2-7 | TRBD2 | TRBV7-9 | ASSKGGGIAYEQY
TRBJ2-3 | . | TRBV5-6 | ASSLKPQGTDTQY
TRBJ2-7 | . | TRBV13 | ASSSSSYEQY
TRBJ1-6 | . | TRBV6-1 | ASRSFGSSPLH
TRBJ1-3 | . | TRBV18 | ASSPVRSSGNTIY
TRBJ2-1 | . | TRBV6-5 | ASSYSGGEQF
TRBJ1-4 | . | TRBV27 | ASGHREGEKLF
TRBJ1-1 | . | TRBV19 | ASSAGQRLTEAF
TRBJ1-1 | TRBD1 | TRBV19 | ASRQGRQAF
TRBJ1-2 | TRBD1 | TRBV19 | ASSMGQGYGYT
TRBJ2-1 | . | TRBV5-1 | ASSFGTSEQF
TRBJ2-3 | . | TRBV20-1 | SAGQTDTQY
TRBJ1-2 | . | TRBV5-1 | ASSLVDGTGSGYT
TRBJ1-5 | . | TRBV6-1 | ASSESLYQPQH
TRBJ2-1 | TRBD2 | TRBV5-4 | ASSLVSAGGYNEQF
TRBJ2-2 | . | TRBV27 | ASSTPWTTRAGELF
TRBJ1-6 | . | TRBV4-1 | ASSQENGNSPLH